This TCR beta chain was sequenced during a study of shared clonotypes between healthy human individuals. Trimming took 7 bases from V and 2 from J; bases not matched to a gene: 4. This CDR3 is built from 13 residues. Germline V gives CDR1 SQVTM, CDR2 ANQGSEA. The donors, all of them Caucasian adults, lived in Nashville, Tennessee. This clone was recorded only once. Its antigen is currently unknown. Study-level results: Donor clonotype sharing was expected to depend on sequencing depth. Unshared clonotypes carried lower generation probabilities than those common to all four donors.

The data were produced by immunoSEQ multiplex PCR, yet TCRdb's version contains in-frame clones alone and is incomplete. The data hold 85,000 to 100,000 clones, with approximately 70% observed a single time. V and J are TRBV29-1 and TRBJ1-4, with 7 bases lining up with TRBD1. The sequencing input was memory CD8+ T cells sorted from blood. Subset described: CD45RO+ cells pooled with CCR7-negative TemRA cells. The receptor was isolated from a man aged 25-45 years in good health. The CDR3 here is CSARGQTNEKLFF. For the CDR3, the DNA is TGCAGCGCACGGGGACAGACTAATGAAAAACTGTTTTTT.